This TCR beta chain was found in a study of siplizumab effects on memory and regulatory T cells. Study-wide points: Roughly 80-96% of proliferating CD4+ or CD8+ clones lacked an assignable naive or memory phenotype.

With respect to this clone: Its cognate antigen is unknown.

The V and J ends lost 6 bases and 3 bases, in that order; junction bases with no gene match: 10. Germline lookup yields CDR1 SQVTM and CDR2 ANQGSEA. This CDR3 comprises 15 residues. Assays covered roughly 10^5 TCR templates per sample. The method was immunoSEQ multiplex PCR; TCRdb's version includes in-frame clones alone and lacks a portion of them. In the table there are roughly 100,000 clones, about 92% of which are singletons. The sequence was obtained from a human donor in good health. The chain couples TRBV29-1 to TRBJ1-1, with 10 bases aligning to TRBD1. Sequencing was carried out using CD4+ T cells sorted from blood. The CDR3 DNA sequence: TGCAGCGTCCGTCCCGGGACAGGGGAGGACACTGAAGCTTTCTTT. Its protein is CSVRPGTGEDTEAFF.